This T cell receptor (beta chain) comes out of a study of T cell responses to AZD1222 COVID-19 vaccine. Across the whole study: Investigators merged groups given second doses at roughly 4 or roughly 12 weeks. Study-wide points: A mostly white British donor set with more females was recruited, and clonal diversity was possibly underestimated. Among vaccine-associated CD4 TCRs, coverage spanned spike, with dominance at 160-218 and 743-854.

Germline V gene sequence: CDR1 LNHNV, CDR2 YYDKDF (reference sequence). The CDR3 spans 15 residues. V lost 1 base and J lost 4, with 11 bases in between. As for this clone: The antigen remains undetermined.

Clones were read by immunoSEQ multiplex PCR, and TCRdb kept only the in-frame ones, dropping some. The sample includes approximately 90,000 clones, 90% seen only once; the top ten take approximately 3%. The sequencing here drew on peripheral blood, taken on day 0 of AZD1222 vaccination. This receptor was obtained from an adult in good health. This chain links TRBV15 with TRBJ1-5; D gene uncertain. CDR3 bases: TGTGCCACCAGCAGAGGGGCCACCCATAATCAGCCCCAGCATTTT. This codes for CATSRGATHNQPQHF.